This T cell receptor (beta chain) was captured by sequencing in a study of CD8+ T cells in alopecia areata. The treatment denotes: oral pan-JAK inhibitor, 5-10 mg twice daily. With V trimmed by 4 bases and J by 8 bases, 5 bases remained unmatched. Germline V gives CDR1 MGHDK, CDR2 SYGVNS. This CDR3 is 13 amino acids long. The sequencing template was cDNA reverse transcribed from extracted RNA. Using immunoSEQ multiplex PCR, the repertoire was profiled, and TCRdb retains in-frame clones only, with some absent. The sample lists 95,000 to 110,000 clones; 85% to 90% were seen once. The chain joins TRBV25-1 to TRBJ1-2, with 9 bases identical to TRBD1. The sample here was CD8+ T cells sorted from blood, taken at approximately week 30, from a patient treated with tofacitinib. This sequence originates from a human donor with alopecia areata. In nucleotides, the CDR3 is TGTGCCAGCAGTGGCGGACAGGGGAACGGCTACACCTTC. Protein: CASSGGQGNGYTF.